The 18 T cell receptor beta chains below come from one sample, sequenced in a study of blood T cell repertoires in COVID-19. TCRdb keeps only in-frame clones here, not all; method: immunoSEQ multiplex PCR. The table includes around 450,000 clones, roughly 87% detected once. Source material: PBMCs or T cells enriched from blood (not recorded which). The source of these receptors is a woman under 30 who had recovered from COVID-19.

The rearrangement uses TRBV18 and TRBJ1-1; TRBD1 matches 8 bases. V lost 3 bases and J lost 0; bases outside the gene matches: 9. CDR1 and CDR2 (germline): KGHSH, LQKENI. The CDR3 loop spans 17 amino acids. The chain's CDR3 is CASSPERQGTVNTEAFF. The CDR3 nucleotides are TGTGCCAGCTCACCGGAGAGACAGGGGACGGTGAACACTGAAGCTTTCTTT.

The chain couples TRBV28 to TRBJ2-5; 10 bases align to TRBD2. The CDR3 totals 14 residues. From germline, CDR1 is MDHEN and CDR2 SYDVKM. With 11 bases clipped from V and 5 bases from J, the junction kept 11 bases outside the gene matches. CDR3 region: CAFRAGGPGETQYF. The CDR3 nucleotides read TGTGCCTTTCGAGCGGGGGGGCCCGGGGAGACCCAGTACTTC.

This clone has only a few counts. The chain recombines TRBV6-2 or TRBV6-3 with TRBJ2-1; a possible D gene is TRBD2 (5 bases). Germline-derived CDR1 and CDR2 are MNHEY and SVGEGT. This CDR3 region has 17 residues. V was pared by 4 bases and J by 0 bases, with 16 bases between. Here the CDR3 reads CASSFIKRTSSYNEQFF. DNA for the CDR3: TGTGCCAGCAGTTTCATCAAGCGGACGAGCTCCTACAATGAGCAGTTCTTC.

This clone was observed a handful of times. The V gene is TRBV18, the J gene TRBJ2-7; the D gene is possibly TRBD1 (7 bases). V was shortened by 3 bases and J by 4 bases, with 16 bases between the two germline ends. The CDR3 is 15 amino acids. Per germline, CDR1 KGHSH and CDR2 LQKENI. In DNA form, the CDR3 reads TGTGCCAGCTCACCCTCCGGAGGGGGCATATACGAGCAGTACTTC. Encoded protein: CASSPSGGGIYEQYF.

The chain joins TRBV5-4 to TRBJ2-2, with TRBD1 matching 8 bases. The ends lost 4 bases at V and 6 bases at J; junction bases unmatched: 5. Per germline, CDR1 SGHNT and CDR2 YYREEE (reference sequence). This CDR3 region has 14 residues. The CDR3 is CASSAGQGPGELFF. The CDR3 bases are TGTGCCAGCAGCGCCGGACAGGGACCCGGGGAGCTGTTTTTT.

The chain has TRBV12-1 and TRBJ1-4; the tabulated D call, TRBD1, remains unverified against the DNA. TRBV12-1 is shown as a pseudogene. CDR3 length equals 17 residues. In DNA form, the CDR3 reads TGTGCCAGCAGCTACCGACAGGGTGAAGTCCCTAATGAAAAACTGTTTTTT. Translation: CASSYRQGEVPNEKLFF.

The chain couples TRBV7-8 to TRBJ2-7; TRBD2 matches at 7 bases. The CDR3 spans 14 residues. CDR1 SGHVS and CDR2 FQNEAQ come from the germline V gene. The ends lost 6 bases at V and 0 bases at J; junction bases unmatched: 5. The chain's CDR3 is CASRQPGGSYEQYF. The CDR3 region has the DNA TGTGCCAGCAGGCAGCCGGGGGGCTCCTACGAGCAGTACTTC.

The CDR3 protein is CASSKVVERGGPDTQYF. CDR3 nucleotide sequence: TGTGCCAGCAGCAAAGTTGTCGAGCGGGGGGGTCCAGATACGCAGTATTTT. V is TRBV21-1 and J is TRBJ2-3; TRBD2, as called in the table, went unchecked against the DNA. TRBV21-1 is tagged as a pseudogene. The CDR3 is 17 amino acids.

This rearrangement joins TRBV30 to TRBJ1-1; 9 bases are a match to TRBD1. The CDR3 has 15 amino acids. Per germline, CDR1 GTSNPN and CDR2 SVGIG (reference sequence). V lost 0 bases to trimming and J lost 4 bases; unmatched junction nucleotides: 6. The CDR3 coding sequence is TGTGCCTGGAGTGTACTGGGGACAGGGAGCACTGAAGCTTTCTTT. Protein sequence: CAWSVLGTGSTEAFF.

The chain recombines TRBV9 with TRBJ1-1; the D is unclear. V lost 2 bases, J lost 6 bases, and 20 bases lay in between. The CDR3 runs 16 residues. From germline, CDR1 is SGDLS and CDR2 YYNGEE. The CDR3 bases are TGTGCCAGCAGCGTTTCAGGCGCCCTCATCCAACCTGAAGCTTTCTTT. This encodes CASSVSGALIQPEAFF.

The V call is TRBV5-1, the J call TRBJ2-3; no firm D call. V dropped 0 bases and J dropped 3 bases, with 8 bases sitting between them. CDR1 is SGHRS and CDR2 is YFSETQ in the germline V gene. The CDR3 runs 14 residues. CDR3: CASSLGRVTDTQYF. CDR3 sequence (DNA): TGCGCCAGCAGCTTGGGGAGAGTTACAGATACGCAGTATTTT.

CDR3: CASSMPPAGRGEQYF. CDR3 coding DNA: TGTGCCAGTAGTATGCCACCGGCTGGACGGGGCGAGCAGTACTTC. The gene calls are TRBV19 and TRBJ2-7; weak D call: TRBD2 (5 bases). This CDR3 region has 15 residues. V was clipped by 3 bases and J by 6 bases, with 18 bases between them. CDR1 and CDR2 (germline): LNHDA, SQIVND (reference sequence).

This clone came up many times. The chain couples TRBV7-9 to TRBJ1-1; D might be TRBD1 (6 bases). This CDR3 comprises 14 residues. CDR1 SEHNR and CDR2 FQNEAQ come from the germline V gene (reference sequence). Deletions cut 4 bases from V and 8 bases from J, with 17 bases between. The CDR3: CASSSFGTDSEAFF. The CDR3 DNA reads TGTGCCAGCAGCTCGTTTGGGACGGACAGCGAAGCTTTCTTT.

The chain combines TRBV7-3 with TRBJ1-1; D is possibly TRBD1 (6 bases). Per the germline V gene, CDR1 is SGHTA and CDR2 is FQGTGA. This CDR3 is 13 amino acids long. V lost 5 bases, J lost 7 bases, and 14 bases lay in between. The CDR3 DNA follows: TGTGCCAGCAGCCAACAGGGACCCCGTGAAGCTTTCTTT. This encodes CASSQQGPREAFF.

The V and J genes are TRBV10-2 and TRBJ2-7; D may be TRBD2 (7 bases). This CDR3 spans 15 amino acids. The V end lost 3 bases, the J end lost 0 bases, and 12 bases lay between the germline ends. Germline V lookup: CDR1 WSHSY, CDR2 SAAADI. Written as DNA, the CDR3 is TGCGCCAGCAGTGAAGGCGGGGGCAGCTCCTACGAGCAGTACTTC. Residues: CASSEGGGSSYEQYF.

The gene calls are TRBV3-1 (or the pseudogene TRBV3-2) and TRBJ2-2; the match to TRBD2 covers 11 bases. This CDR3 is 15 amino acids long. Germline values: CDR1 LGHDT, CDR2 YNNKEL (reference sequence). V shed 2 bases, J shed 5 bases, and the junction held 1 base outside the gene matches. The CDR3 loop reads CASSQTSGGTGELFF. Written as DNA, the CDR3 is TGTGCCAGCAGCCAAACTAGCGGGGGAACCGGGGAGCTGTTTTTT.

The chain employs TRBV18 and TRBJ2-5; D unresolved. Trimming removed 1 base at V and 3 bases at J, with 6 bases between. CDR1 is KGHSH and CDR2 is LQKENI in the germline V gene. This CDR3 has 13 residues. The CDR3 nucleotides are TGTGCCAGCTCACCACGACAAGAAGAGACCCAGTACTTC. Protein sequence: CASSPRQEETQYF. The full variable domain, in which reference TRBV18 and TRBJ2-5 provide the parts outside the CDR3, is NAGVMQNPRHLVRRRGQEARLRCSPMKGHSHVYWYRQLPEEGLKFMVYLQKENIIDESGMPKERFSAEFPKEGPSILRIQQVVRGDSAAYFCASSPRQEETQYFGPGTRLLVL.

V gene TRBV28 combines with J gene TRBJ1-2; 9 nucleotides line up with TRBD1. The CDR3 length is 14 residues. Germline trimming cut 2 bases from V and 6 bases from J; bases unmatched to any gene: 4. Germline V gives CDR1 MDHEN, CDR2 SYDVKM. The CDR3 DNA is TGTGCCAGCAGTTTAACAGGGGGCTCCAATGGCTACACCTTC. Residues: CASSLTGGSNGYTF.